Presented here are 17 T cell receptor beta chains from one specimen sequenced in a study of T cell responses to AZD1222 COVID-19 vaccine. Some clones are missing from TCRdb's copy, which holds only in-frame ones; the method was immunoSEQ multiplex PCR. Among around 200,000 clones listed, roughly 94% were seen once. Sequenced here: peripheral blood, sampled 28 days after the second AZD1222 dose. These receptors all come from an adult who received the AZD1222 COVID-19 vaccine.

The chain carries TRBV19 and TRBJ2-6; D not resolved. CDR1 LNHDA and CDR2 SQIVND come from the germline V gene (reference sequence). The CDR3 sequence is 16 residues long. V lost 6 bases and J 0 bases, leaving 12 bases between the germline ends. CDR3 amino acids: CASRPTALSGANVLTF. CDR3 in DNA: TGTGCCAGTAGACCCACGGCCCTCTCTGGGGCCAACGTCCTGACTTTC.

V and J are TRBV19 and TRBJ1-3; D remains ambiguous. This CDR3 spans 16 amino acids. Trimming took 4 bases from V and 0 from J, leaving 13 bases between them. Germline V gives CDR1 LNHDA, CDR2 SQIVND (reference sequence). CDR3 nucleotides: TGTGCCAGTAGTAACGGAGTTTTGTACTCTGGAAACACCATATATTTT. Translated, it gives CASSNGVLYSGNTIYF.

This clone appeared a single time. The chain couples TRBV29-1 to TRBJ1-2, with no clear D. Germline V gene lookup returns CDR1 SQVTM and CDR2 ANQGSEA. The CDR3 contains 11 residues. V lost 0 bases and J 8 bases, leaving 7 bases between the germline ends. The CDR3, as DNA: TGCAGCGTTGAAGAAGCGCTAGGCTACACCTTC. Encoded protein: CSVEEALGYTF.

The chain carries TRBV5-1 and TRBJ2-1; TRBD1 matches 9 bases. The CDR3 covers 14 residues. CDR1 and CDR2 (germline): SGHRS, YFSETQ. The ends lost 0 bases at V and 8 bases at J; junction bases unmatched: 3. The chain's CDR3 is CASSLGDRADEQFF. The CDR3 DNA follows: TGCGCCAGCAGCTTGGGGGACAGGGCCGATGAGCAGTTCTTC.

The rearrangement uses TRBV3-1 (or the pseudogene TRBV3-2) and TRBJ1-1; D uncertain. CDR3 size: 13 residues. CDR1 and CDR2 from the germline V gene are LGHDT and YNNKEL (reference sequence). V lost 2 bases to trimming and J lost 0 bases, with 4 bases between them. The CDR3 spells CASSQKLNTEAFF. The CDR3 bases are TGTGCCAGCAGCCAAAAATTGAACACTGAAGCTTTCTTT.

This chain joins TRBV28 and TRBJ1-5, with 8 bases that match TRBD1. The CDR3 is made up of 12 amino acids. The germline CDR1 and CDR2 sequences are MDHEN and SYDVKM. The V and J ends lost 1 base and 16 bases, in that order; junction bases with no gene match: 6. The CDR3 DNA reads TGTGCCAGCAGTTTATACCAGGGGGCCTTTCATTTT. This encodes CASSLYQGAFHF.

CDR3 DNA sequence: TGTGCCAGCATGGTTCGCGGGGCCATCTACAATGAGCAGTTCTTC. Protein sequence: CASMVRGAIYNEQFF. The V gene is TRBV11-2, the J gene TRBJ2-1; a weak D match, TRBD2 (6 bases). CDR3 length: 15 amino acids. Trimming cost V 7 bases and J 3 bases, with 16 bases left between them. Germline CDR1 reads SGHAT; CDR2 reads FQNNGV. The full variable domain, in which reference TRBV11-2 and TRBJ2-1 provide the parts outside the CDR3, is EAGVAQSPRYKIIEKRQSVAFWCNPISGHATLYWYQQILGQGPKLLIQFQNNGVVDDSQLPKDRFSAERLKGVDSTLKIQPAKLEDSAVYLCASMVRGAIYNEQFFGPGTRLTVL.

The chain employs TRBV7-8 and TRBJ2-1; the D is unclear. The V gene lost 2 bases and the J gene lost 4 bases, with 27 bases spanning the gap. The germline gives CDR1 SGHVS, CDR2 FQNEAQ. CDR3 length: 20 amino acids. For the CDR3, the DNA is TGTGCCAGCAGCTTATTAAGGTCCGATCCGCTGTTGAGTCTTTACAATGAGCAGTTCTTC. Protein: CASSLLRSDPLLSLYNEQFF.

The chain carries TRBV6-2 or TRBV6-3 and TRBJ1-5, with D possibly TRBD1 on 5 matching bases. From germline, CDR1 is MNHEY and CDR2 SVGEGT. This CDR3 spans 17 amino acids. The V gene lost 2 bases and the J gene lost 3 bases, with 17 bases spanning the gap. This CDR3 is CASSYVWGMTDNQPQHF. CDR3 nucleotide sequence: TGTGCCAGCAGTTACGTTTGGGGGATGACGGACAATCAGCCCCAGCATTTT.

The chain uses TRBV25-1 and TRBJ1-4; 7 nucleotides line up with TRBD1. Germline-derived CDR1 and CDR2 are MGHDK and SYGVNS. There are 14 residues in the CDR3. J gave up 8 bases and V 7 bases, and 10 bases lay outside the gene matches. CDR3 sequence (DNA): TGTGCCAGCACTCCCGGGGACAGTAGCGAAAAACTGTTTTTT. It codes for CASTPGDSSEKLFF. Combining the CDR3 with reference TRBV25-1 and TRBJ1-4 gives the whole variable domain EADIYQTPRYLVIGTGKKITLECSQTMGHDKMYWYQQDPGMELHLIHYSYGVNSTEKGDLSSESTVSRIRTEHFPLTLESARPSHTSQYLCASTPGDSSEKLFFGSGTQLSVL.

The rearrangement uses TRBV19 and TRBJ1-5; D possibly corresponds to TRBD1 (5 bases). The CDR3 spans 15 residues. V lost 6 bases to trimming and J lost 0 bases, with 12 bases between them. Per germline, CDR1 LNHDA and CDR2 SQIVND (reference sequence). CDR3 in amino acids: CASRWGGDSNQPQHF. CDR3 DNA: TGTGCCAGTAGGTGGGGAGGGGATAGCAATCAGCCCCAGCATTTT. Complete variable domain (other parts from reference TRBV19 and TRBJ1-5): DGGITQSPKYLFRKEGQNVTLSCEQNLNHDAMYWYRQDPGQGLRLIYYSQIVNDFQKGDIAEGYSVSREKKESFPLTVTSAQKNPTAFYLCASRWGGDSNQPQHFGDGTRLSIL.

This clone has only a few counts. The CDR3 spells CASSRNRGPEAFF. In DNA, the CDR3 is TGTGCCAGCAGCCGAAACAGGGGTCCTGAAGCTTTCTTT. The V and J genes are TRBV3-1 (or the pseudogene TRBV3-2) and TRBJ1-1; TRBD1 matches 7 bases. The CDR3 is 13 residues long. Looked up from germline, CDR1 is LGHDT and CDR2 is YNNKEL (reference sequence). V lost 4 bases, J lost 6 bases, and 5 bases stayed unmatched.

CDR3 region: CASSLAGGEGYTF. In DNA, the CDR3 is TGTGCCAGCAGTTTAGCCGGGGGCGAAGGCTACACCTTC. The rearrangement uses TRBV27 and TRBJ1-2, with TRBD1 as a possible D gene (6 bases). The CDR3 loop spans 13 amino acids. Germline values: CDR1 MNHEY, CDR2 SMNVEV (reference sequence). V shed 2 bases and J shed 8 bases, with 12 bases lying between them.

This clone was recorded once. The chain carries TRBV9 and TRBJ1-1, with a tentative D call TRBD1 (5 bases). Trimming removed 0 bases at V and 1 base at J, with 13 bases between. CDR1 is SGDLS and CDR2 is YYNGEE in the germline V gene. This CDR3 region has 16 residues. This chain's CDR3 is CASSVGLGTANTEAFF. DNA of the CDR3: TGTGCCAGCAGCGTAGGATTAGGGACCGCGAACACTGAAGCTTTCTTT.

The chain links TRBV7-3 to TRBJ2-5; 13 positions agree with TRBD2. Germline CDR1 reads SGHTA; CDR2 reads FQGTGA. The ends lost 5 bases at V and 5 bases at J; junction bases unmatched: 5. This CDR3 is built from 15 residues. CDR3 nucleotide sequence: TGTGCCAGCAGCATCACTAGCGGGGGGGCGGAGACCCAGTACTTC. It specifies CASSITSGGAETQYF.

The chain links TRBV6-5 to TRBJ2-1; 11 bases map to TRBD2. V shed 6 bases, J shed 9 bases, and the junction held 7 bases outside the gene matches. This CDR3 comprises 14 residues. Germline CDR1 is MNHEY and CDR2 is SVGAGI. In DNA form, the CDR3 reads TGTGCCAGCAGGACTTCTAGCGGGAGGTCTGAGCAGTTCTTC. Its translation is CASRTSSGRSEQFF.

The gene calls are TRBV30 and TRBJ1-2, with 8 bases fitting TRBD1. The ends lost 4 bases at V and 4 bases at J; junction bases unmatched: 2. CDR3 length: 12 residues. CDR1 and CDR2 (germline): GTSNPN, SVGIG (reference sequence). The CDR3 is CAWTGGGYGYTF. CDR3 nucleotide sequence: TGTGCCTGGACAGGGGGCGGCTATGGCTACACCTTC.